This T cell receptor beta chain was recovered during a study of graft-versus-host responses after intestinal transplantation. Study details: Each patient got anti-thymocyte globulin induction, then tacrolimus and steroids for three to four years. General study findings and limits: Peak GvH clone levels in circulation were associated with early post-transplant HvG declines.

Clones were read by immunoSEQ multiplex PCR, and TCRdb kept only the in-frame ones, dropping some. The sample records about 88,000 clones, 85% to 95% being singletons. Turning to this clone: What it binds is not known.

The sample in question was unstimulated CD4+ T cells sorted from spleen or lymph node cells, obtained before transplant. This clonotype was obtained from a human donor who was the organ donor for an intestinal transplant.

The CDR3 reads CASSPGWALEKLFF. The CDR3 DNA sequence: TGCGCCAGCAGCCCCGGTTGGGCCCTTGAAAAACTGTTTTTT. The chain is built from TRBV5-1 and TRBJ1-4; D not resolved. Trimming cost V 4 bases and J 7 bases, with 14 bases left between them. CDR1 is SGHRS, CDR2 YFSETQ, per germline. The CDR3 consists of 14 residues.